This T cell receptor beta chain appears in the sequencing data of a study of blood T cell repertoires in COVID-19. The overall study: There were acute and convalescent COVID-19 samples, and they came from the United States, Italy and Spain.

The method was immunoSEQ multiplex PCR; TCRdb's version includes in-frame clones alone and lacks a portion of them. This table has about 100,000 clones, less than 90% appearing once. V lost 3 bases, J lost 0 bases, and 8 bases stayed unmatched. The CDR3 loop spans 19 amino acids. Germline-derived CDR1 and CDR2 are SGDLS and YYNGEE. This chain links TRBV9 with TRBJ2-2; 13 nucleotides match TRBD2. This clonotype originated in a man aged 60-69 years with acute or convalescent COVID-19. The sample taken for sequencing was peripheral blood. The CDR3 DNA follows: TGTGCCAGCAGCGCAACTAGACTAGCGGGGGGCACGAACACCGGGGAGCTGTTTTTT. Protein product: CASSATRLAGGTNTGELFF.